Listed here are 26 T cell receptor beta chains from one sample, sequenced in a study of blood T cells in healthy people across ages. A second about 7 to 12 cycle PCR used barcoded and J-beta primers. MiXCR was run by TCRdb on the 5' RACE reads, yielding one entry per CDR3 protein. The sample shows about 510,000 distinct CDR3 sequences, about 27% of them seen only once. The same data also contributed to another study, on T cells of mothers and their children.

Material for sequencing was blood. The receptors derive from a boy aged 2 to 9 in good health.

The V call is TRBV27, the J call TRBJ2-7; D remains unclear. CDR1 is MNHEY and CDR2 is SMNVEV in the germline V gene (reference sequence). The V gene lost 6 bases and the J gene lost 3 bases, with 9 bases spanning the gap. The CDR3 has 12 residues. The CDR3 DNA reads TGTGCCAGCAGATCCCCGGGCTACGAGCAGTACTTC. Amino acids: CASRSPGYEQYF.

The CDR3 DNA reads TGCAGCGTTGAAGAGGACGGGCGTGAAAAACTGTTTTTT. Protein product: CSVEEDGREKLFF. The chain combines TRBV29-1 with TRBJ1-4; no clear D gene. From germline, CDR1 is SQVTM and CDR2 ANQGSEA. The CDR3 consists of 13 residues. The ends were cut back, 0 bases at V and 7 bases at J, with 9 bases in the middle.

This clonotype was picked up a small number of times. The chain is built from TRBV19 and TRBJ2-5, with no clear D. The J call may not be correct, given that the DNA end is closer to TRBJ2-1. This CDR3 comprises 13 residues. Germline CDR1 and CDR2: LNHDA and SQIVND (reference sequence). The CDR3 loop reads CASSREGMNEQFF. In DNA form, the CDR3 reads TGTGCCAGTAGCCGAGAAGGGATGAATGAGCAGTTCTTC.

The gene calls are TRBV20-1 and TRBJ2-1, with D unclear. V was cut by 3 bases and J by 6 bases, with 9 bases left in between. CDR3 length: 12 residues. Germline assignment: CDR1 DFQATT and CDR2 SNEGSKA (reference sequence). Here the CDR3 DNA reads TGCAGTGCTAGGGACCAAACCAATGAGCAGTTCTTC. Encoded protein: CSARDQTNEQFF.

This clonotype has a single count. The V and J genes are TRBV28 and TRBJ2-7, with D tentatively TRBD1 or TRBD2 (5 bases each). Deletions cut 7 bases from V and 2 bases from J, with 9 bases between. Germline V gene lookup returns CDR1 MDHEN and CDR2 SYDVKM. The length of the CDR3 is 12 residues. CDR3 protein: CASKGPPYEQYF. DNA for the CDR3: TGTGCCAGCAAGGGACCTCCCTACGAGCAGTACTTC.

The chain is built from TRBV10-3 and TRBJ1-5; D unresolved. Trimming cost V 4 bases and J 2 bases, with 9 bases left between them. Germline values: CDR1 ENHRY, CDR2 SYGVKD. The CDR3 spans 14 residues. CDR3 sequence reads: CAISAREGNQPQHF. CDR3 bases: TGTGCCATCAGTGCGAGGGAGGGCAATCAGCCCCAGCATTTT.

CDR3 in amino acids: CASGAYYGTADNEQFF. The DNA for the CDR3 is TGTGCCAGTGGAGCCTATTACGGGACGGCCGACAATGAGCAGTTCTTC. The V and J genes are TRBV12-3 or TRBV12-4 and TRBJ2-1, with D perhaps TRBD1 or TRBD2 (5 bases each). V lost 9 bases, J lost 5 bases, and 23 bases lay in between. The CDR3 contains 16 residues.

This clonotype was counted between two and nine times. The chain carries TRBV20-1 and TRBJ2-1; TRBD2 matches 9 bases. Trimming took 5 bases from V and 0 from J; bases not matched to a gene: 8. From germline, CDR1 is DFQATT and CDR2 SNEGSKA (reference sequence). The CDR3 consists of 16 residues. CDR3 sequence: CSASDATSGSYNEQFF. CDR3 in DNA: TGCAGTGCTTCCGACGCGACTAGCGGCTCCTACAATGAGCAGTTCTTC.

The rearrangement uses TRBV13 and TRBJ2-3; no definite D call. V lost 1 base, J lost 0 bases, and 8 bases lay in between. The germline V gene has CDR1 PRHDT and CDR2 FYEKMQ (reference sequence). The CDR3 length is 15 residues. This CDR3 is CASSLEAGSTDTQYF. CDR3 nucleotides: TGTGCCAGCAGCTTAGAGGCAGGAAGCACAGATACGCAGTATTTT.

The V call is TRBV27, the J call TRBJ2-1, with 8 positions matching TRBD2. The V gene's germline CDR1 is MNHEY and CDR2 SMNVEV (reference sequence). The CDR3 totals 19 residues. Trimming at V came to 4 bases and at J to 6 bases, leaving 20 bases not matched to a gene. DNA for the CDR3: TGTGCCAGCAGTTCCCTCGGCGCGCTTCTAGCGGGTGAGGTCAATGAGCAGTTCTTC. Protein product: CASSSLGALLAGEVNEQFF.

This clonotype was seen only a few times. V usage is TRBV7-6 and J usage is TRBJ2-6; D is possibly TRBD1 (6 bases). V lost 1 base and J 4 bases, leaving 14 bases between the germline ends. The CDR3 is made up of 17 amino acids. Germline V gene sequence: CDR1 SGHVS, CDR2 FNYEAQ. Written as DNA, the CDR3 is TGTGCCAGCAGCTTAGGAGGGGGTACGGCAGGGGCCAACGTCCTGACTTTC. It yields the protein CASSLGGGTAGANVLTF.

In its sample, this clonotype was seen a few times. One junction end does not reproduce the germline sequence, and a read error may be involved. The genes are TRBV29-1 and TRBJ2-5; 8 bases agree with TRBD1. Near its end, the DNA agrees better with TRBJ2-7, so the J call may be wrong. Per germline, CDR1 SQVTM and CDR2 ANQGSEA. The CDR3 totals 14 residues. The CDR3 region is CSVEDRGNTYEQYF. CDR3 bases: TGCAGCGTAGAAGACAGGGGAAACACCTACGAGCAGTACTTC.

A word on this clonotype: A much larger clone differs by one base, so this may be a read error. Here the CDR3 DNA reads TGTGCCAGCTCCCGGGGTAGCCAAGAGGCCCAGTACTTC. This encodes CASSRGSQEAQYF. The chain joins TRBV18 to TRBJ2-1; D possibly corresponds to TRBD2 (5 bases). With the DNA end fitting TRBJ2-5 better, the J assignment may be wrong. This CDR3 is 13 amino acids long. CDR1 KGHSH and CDR2 LQKENI come from the germline V gene.

This clonotype was detected only a few times. The rearrangement links TRBV5-5 to TRBJ1-4, with a weak D call TRBD1 (5 bases). The CDR3 is 15 residues long. The germline V gene has CDR1 SGHKS and CDR2 YYEKEE (reference sequence). Deletions cut 4 bases from V and 7 bases from J, with 17 bases between. The CDR3 region is CASSLQGVVREKLFF. The CDR3 DNA reads as TGTGCCAGCAGCCTGCAGGGAGTCGTACGTGAAAAACTGTTTTTT.

This chain uses TRBV10-3 with TRBJ2-5; D ambiguous. This CDR3 is built from 12 residues. The V and J ends lost 11 bases and 0 bases respectively, with 10 bases between them. CDR1 and CDR2 (germline): ENHRY, SYGVKD. This chain's CDR3 is CAAGTYQETQYF. In DNA form, the CDR3 reads TGTGCCGCCGGCACGTACCAAGAGACCCAGTACTTC.

This clonotype was seen more than once but under ten times. This may be a read error, as it is one base from a much larger clone. The chain is built from TRBV6-2 or TRBV6-3 and TRBJ2-5, with D unresolved. V lost 1 base, J lost 5 bases, and 5 bases lay in between. CDR3 length: 12 amino acids. CDR1 and CDR2 (germline): MNHEY, SVGEGT. The CDR3 sequence: CASSYLRETQYF. The CDR3 DNA is TGTGCCAGCAGTTACTTGAGGGAGACCCAGTACTTC.

This clonotype turned up a few times. V gene TRBV12-3 or TRBV12-4 combines with J gene TRBJ1-4; no reliable D call. V dropped 2 bases and J dropped 15 bases, with 16 bases sitting between them. The CDR3 is 13 residues long. CDR3 bases: TGTGCCAGCAGTTTAAGGCAGTCGCGTGGGGTGTTTTTT. Protein product: CASSLRQSRGVFF.

The rearrangement joins TRBV20-1 to TRBJ2-5, with unresolved D. With 4 bases removed from V and 1 base from J, the gap between germline ends came to 16 bases. The CDR3 spans 15 residues. Germline V gives CDR1 DFQATT, CDR2 SNEGSKA (reference sequence). DNA for the CDR3: TGCAGTGCTACAGTGGGCGGCAGTCCCCAAGAGACCCAGTACTTC. This translates into CSATVGGSPQETQYF.

This clonotype has just a few counts. The chain uses TRBV18 and TRBJ2-4; tentative D call: TRBD2 (5 bases). Trimming cost V 2 bases and J 1 base, with 15 bases left between them. The CDR3 covers 17 residues. Germline lookup yields CDR1 KGHSH and CDR2 LQKENI. The DNA of the CDR3 is TGTGCCAGCTCACCAGGGAGAGGTTTTATGGCCAAAAACATTCAGTACTTC. Protein: CASSPGRGFMAKNIQYF.

This chain connects TRBV7-9 to TRBJ2-5; D gene uncertain. CDR3 length equals 14 residues. CDR1 is SEHNR, CDR2 FQNEAQ, per germline (reference sequence). Trimming pared 4 bases from V and 4 bases from J, leaving 13 bases between. The CDR3: CASSSFLKAETQYF. CDR3 nucleotide sequence: TGTGCCAGCAGCTCCTTCTTGAAGGCAGAGACCCAGTACTTC.

The chain links TRBV29-1 to TRBJ1-1; D remains unclear. Per germline, CDR1 SQVTM and CDR2 ANQGSEA. There are 13 residues in the CDR3. Deletions cut 7 bases from V and 1 base from J, with 13 bases between. The CDR3 region has the DNA TGCAGCGCCCTGACGTCAGGGAACACTGAAGCTTTCTTT. It specifies CSALTSGNTEAFF.

The J gene is TRBJ2-1, the V gene TRBV14; D is ambiguous. The germline V gene encodes CDR1 SGHDN and CDR2 FVKESK. V lost 5 bases and J lost 3, with 11 bases in between. There are 14 residues in the CDR3. In nucleotides, the CDR3 is TGTGCCAGCAGCTCGGGTAGGAGCTACAATGAGCAGTTCTTC. This sequence encodes CASSSGRSYNEQFF. Full variable domain (missing parts from reference TRBV14 and TRBJ2-1): EAGVTQFPSHSVIEKGQTVTLRCDPISGHDNLYWYRRVMGKEIKFLLHFVKESKQDESGMPNNRFLAERTGGTYSTLKVQPAELEDSGVYFCASSSGRSYNEQFFGPGTRLTVL.

The rearrangement joins TRBV20-1 to TRBJ2-7; 7 positions agree with TRBD2. This CDR3 spans 14 amino acids. Germline values: CDR1 DFQATT, CDR2 SNEGSKA (reference sequence). The J segment lost 7 bases and the V segment lost 0 bases, leaving 9 bases of the junction unmatched. The CDR3 loop reads CSARDPSGPWEQYF. CDR3 sequence (DNA): TGCAGTGCTAGAGATCCTAGCGGACCATGGGAGCAGTACTTC.

The genes are TRBV12-3 or TRBV12-4 and TRBJ2-1; possibly TRBD2 for D (5 bases). The CDR3 sequence is 15 residues long. V lost 5 bases, J lost 6 bases, and 17 bases lay in between. The CDR3 DNA reads as TGTGCCAGCAGTCCCTCTGGTATTGGGAGCAATGAGCAGTTCTTC. This sequence encodes CASSPSGIGSNEQFF.

The V gene is TRBV20-1, the J gene TRBJ2-3; 10 bases are shared with TRBD2. Per germline, CDR1 DFQATT and CDR2 SNEGSKA (reference sequence). V lost 5 bases and J lost 2; bases outside the gene matches: 7. The CDR3 has 15 amino acids. Written as DNA, the CDR3 is TGCAGTGCTGTTGCCGGGACTAGCGTCACAGATACGCAGTATTTT. Translation: CSAVAGTSVTDTQYF.

The chain couples TRBV19 to TRBJ1-2; TRBD1 is a possible D gene (5 bases). The germline gives CDR1 LNHDA, CDR2 SQIVND (reference sequence). The CDR3 runs to 14 residues. Trimming stripped 6 bases from V and 6 bases from J, with 17 bases between. In nucleotides, the CDR3 is TGTGCCAGTAGCCTTCCAAGCGGGGGTAATGGCTACACCTTC. Amino acids: CASSLPSGGNGYTF.